Following are 15 T cell receptor beta chains from one sample sequenced in a study of PD-1 blockade in mismatch repair-deficient tumors (dated by TCRdb to the late 2010s). The library was produced with the immunoSEQ multiplex PCR assay. In TCRdb, the immuneACCESS table is reduced to in-frame sequences with V and J assigned. These tables do not hold every clone; where another copy was compared, an unresolved V gene accounts for under half, and the others remain unexplained. The table for this sample lists 40,000 to 60,000 clones; roughly 80% of them were counted only once. Approximately 8.4% of the sample goes to the ten largest clones. The sample consisted of peripheral blood, taken less than 21 weeks after starting pembrolizumab. Receptors originate from an adult with mismatch repair-deficient cancer.

This chain links TRBV15 with TRBJ2-2, with 11 nucleotides matching TRBD2. CDR3 length: 17 amino acids. The junction had 7 bases not matched to a gene; V was cut back by 0 bases and J by 7 bases. CDR1 is LNHNV, CDR2 YYDKDF, per germline (reference sequence). Here the CDR3 DNA reads TGTGCCACCAGCAGAGATCTGGCTAGCGGGAGGAACGGGGAGCTGTTTTTT. Amino acid sequence: CATSRDLASGRNGELFF.

This sequence joins TRBV19 and TRBJ1-1; D uncertain. The CDR3 runs to 15 residues. Trimming shortened V by 1 base and J by 7 bases, and 16 bases separated the two germline ends. The germline V gene has CDR1 LNHDA and CDR2 SQIVND (reference sequence). CDR3 sequence (DNA): TGTGCCAGTAGTATAGGTGGCGGACCTAATAATGAAGCTTTCTTT. It translates to CASSIGGGPNNEAFF.

J is TRBJ1-5 and V is TRBV5-6; the match to TRBD1 covers 7 bases. The CDR3 is 14 residues long. CDR1 and CDR2 from the germline V gene are SGHDT and YYEEEE. V was clipped by 4 bases and J by 6 bases; unmatched bases: 7. The CDR3 reads CASSLGGGPQPQHF. CDR3 DNA: TGTGCCAGCAGCCTGGGAGGGGGCCCTCAGCCCCAGCATTTT. The complete variable domain, with remaining parts taken from reference TRBV5-6 and TRBJ1-5, reads DAGVTQSPTHLIKTRGQQVTLRCSPKSGHDTVSWYQQALGQGPQFIFQYYEEEERQRGNFPDRFSGHQFPNYSSELNVNALLLGDSALYLCASSLGGGPQPQHFGDGTRLSIL.

The chain has TRBV19 and TRBJ1-2; D possibly corresponds to TRBD1 (5 bases). Germline CDR1 LNHDA, CDR2 SQIVND (reference sequence). The CDR3 has 16 amino acids. V lost 5 bases to trimming and J lost 5 bases, with 21 bases between them. CDR3 residues: CASSPVDPSGLYGYTF. The CDR3 nucleotides are TGTGCCAGTAGTCCCGTGGATCCATCGGGGCTATATGGCTACACCTTC.

On this clone: A read error may produce the germline difference seen at one junction end. J is TRBJ2-1 and V is TRBV7-7; TRBD1 matches at 11 bases. The CDR3 consists of 16 residues. Germline CDR1 and CDR2: SSHAT and FNYEAQ (reference sequence). CDR3 in amino acids: CASSPDRGRWGNEQFF. The CDR3 bases are TGTGCTAGCAGCCCGGACAGGGGGCGATGGGGCAATGAGCAGTTCTTC.

The chain combines TRBV11-3 with TRBJ2-1, with TRBD2 as a possible D gene (6 bases). V was clipped by 5 bases and J by 10 bases, with 18 bases between them. The length of the CDR3 is 14 residues. Looked up from germline, CDR1 is SGHNT and CDR2 is YENEEA. The CDR3 reads CASSRNSRDSEQFF. CDR3 sequence (DNA): TGTGCCAGCAGCCGAAATTCCCGGGACTCCGAGCAGTTCTTC.

The J gene is TRBJ1-5, the V gene TRBV6-6; 7 bases agree with TRBD1. Germline V CDR1 and CDR2: MNHNY, SVGAGI (reference sequence). With 6 bases clipped from V and 4 bases from J, the junction kept 9 bases outside the gene matches. The CDR3 runs 15 residues. CDR3 protein: CASRRNQGENQPQHF. The CDR3 DNA follows: TGTGCCAGCAGGCGGAATCAGGGGGAAAATCAGCCCCAGCATTTT.

The rearrangement joins TRBV6-1 to TRBJ2-3; D perhaps matches TRBD1 (5 bases). V was trimmed by 6 bases and J by 6 bases, leaving 19 bases between them. Germline loops: CDR1 MNHNS, CDR2 SASEGT. The CDR3 length is 15 residues. The DNA of the CDR3 is TGTGCCAGCAGCTCACAGGCTCCTAGGTCGGATACGCAGTATTTT. Protein product: CASSSQAPRSDTQYF.

The chain recombines TRBV6-1 with TRBJ1-2, with D possibly matching TRBD1 (5 bases). The germline gives CDR1 MNHNS, CDR2 SASEGT. Trimming stripped 6 bases from V and 10 bases from J, with 21 bases between. This CDR3 is 14 amino acids long. CDR3 protein: CASRNLGWGDSYTF. The CDR3, as DNA: TGTGCCAGCAGGAACCTGGGGTGGGGGGATTCCTACACCTTC.

The rearrangement joins TRBV2 to TRBJ1-3, with TRBD1 as a possible D gene (6 bases). CDR1 is SNHLY, CDR2 FYNNEI, per germline. The CDR3 spans 13 residues. Trimming removed 4 bases from V and 3 bases from J, with 7 bases in between. Written as DNA, the CDR3 is TGTGCCAGCAGTGGGACAGTTGGAAACACCATATATTTT. As protein: CASSGTVGNTIYF.

The chain couples TRBV10-3 to TRBJ2-3; D unresolved. The V end lost 4 bases, the J end lost 4 bases, and 3 bases lay between the germline ends. The germline CDR1 and CDR2 sequences are ENHRY and SYGVKD. The CDR3 has 11 residues. CDR3 loop: CAISVADTQYF. Here the CDR3 DNA reads TGTGCCATCAGTGTCGCAGATACGCAGTATTTT.

The chain links TRBV7-9 to TRBJ2-7; D is unresolved. The V gene lost 1 base and the J gene lost 6 bases, with 10 bases spanning the gap. Germline CDR1 reads SEHNR; CDR2 reads FQNEAQ (reference sequence). The CDR3 runs 13 residues. CDR3 in DNA: TGTGCCAGCAGCTTAGTCGACCTAGGCGAGCAGTACTTC. It is translated as CASSLVDLGEQYF.

The chain carries TRBV6-5 and TRBJ1-1; 7 nucleotides align to TRBD1. V trimming: 4 bases; J trimming: 1 base; junction bases outside the gene matches: 6. This CDR3 is 15 amino acids long. Germline V gene lookup returns CDR1 MNHEY and CDR2 SVGAGI. The CDR3 region is CASSFTGQKNTEAFF. CDR3 coding DNA: TGTGCCAGCAGTTTTACGGGACAGAAGAACACTGAAGCTTTCTTT.

CDR3 sequence reads: CASSLGRPSYEQYF. The CDR3 nucleotides read TGTGCCAGCAGTTTAGGACGGCCCTCCTACGAGCAGTACTTC. The J gene is TRBJ2-7, the V gene TRBV27; D ambiguous. The CDR3 runs to 14 residues. V was cut by 2 bases and J by 0 bases, with 8 bases left in between. Germline V gives CDR1 MNHEY, CDR2 SMNVEV (reference sequence).

This chain connects TRBV6-1 to TRBJ2-5, with D hard to call. The germline gives CDR1 MNHNS, CDR2 SASEGT. This CDR3 contains 12 residues. Between the trimmed V and J ends, which lost 5 bases and 9 bases, there was a span of 13 bases. The CDR3 sequence is CASSWDGRPQYF. The CDR3 coding sequence is TGTGCCAGCAGTTGGGATGGTAGGCCCCAGTACTTC.